The entry below describes one T cell receptor (beta chain). The antigen is not known. The data originate from a study of T cell repertoires in cytomegalovirus infection. Overall study context: Matching HLA type, along with CMV infection, was indicated by public TCR beta signatures.

General study points: Carriers of CMV plus the relevant HLA were identified by cumulative public TCR beta family frequency. Within the response measured ex vivo, HLA-C-restricted CMV-specific TCR beta clonotypes were dominant.

TCRdb itself ran the reads through MiXCR, one entry per CDR3 protein. The data contain 350,000 to 450,000 distinct CDR3 sequences, about a sixth of them singletons. Sequenced: PBMCs. The clonotype comes from a human donor in good health (CMV status not recorded). Some clones in this sample may be carry-over from other donors' samples.

The CDR3 here is CASSLGAPEDYNSPLHF. The CDR3 nucleotides read TGTGCCAGCAGCTTGGGGGCCCCAGAGGACTATAATTCACCCCTCCACTTT. The chain combines TRBV5-5 with TRBJ1-6; D uncertain. The germline gives CDR1 SGHKS, CDR2 YYEKEE (reference sequence). This CDR3 has 17 residues. The V end lost 0 bases, the J end lost 3 bases, and 13 bases lay between the germline ends.